The source of this T cell receptor (beta chain) is a study of T cell responses to AZD1222 COVID-19 vaccine. The protocol was immunoSEQ multiplex PCR, while the TCRdb copy is restricted to in-frame clones and leaves out a portion. The sample consists of over 95,000 clones, around 89% of them appearing once. Study results and limitations: Clonal diversity was possibly underestimated, and the donors were mostly white British, with more females. Just a handful of AZD1222 recipients were seropositive at baseline. Per reports, nearly half of all spike-specific TCRs target regions that are unmutated in variants. All repertoire sampling was performed exclusively after the peak T cell response.

The CDR3 length is 14 residues. Trimming removed 3 bases from V and 2 bases from J, with 10 bases in between. Germline V lookup: CDR1 SGDLS, CDR2 YYNGEE. To note about this clone: Its target is unknown.

Sequenced here: peripheral blood, sampled on day 0 of AZD1222 vaccination. The chain uses TRBV9 and TRBJ2-3; D gene uncertain. The clonotype was recovered from an adult in good health. CDR3 amino acids: CASSDRPPTDTQYF. In nucleotides, the CDR3 is TGTGCCAGCAGCGACCGGCCTCCCACAGATACGCAGTATTTT. Using reference TRBV9 and TRBJ2-3 for the parts outside the CDR3, the full variable domain is DSGVTQTPKHLITATGQRVTLRCSPRSGDLSVYWYQQSLDQGLQFLIQYYNGEERAKGNILERFSAQQFPDLHSELNLSSLELGDSALYFCASSDRPPTDTQYFGPGTRLTVL.